The TCR beta chain under discussion was sequenced for a study of cytomegalovirus exposure and HLA in healthy donors (TCRdb year 2017). About the study as a whole: An earlier analysis of fewer than 750 of the donors reported over 250 Gb of sequence data and 117 million unique TCR beta sequences obtained from 180 million or so T cells. An early release covering some 640 HLA-typed donors comprised around 300 gigabases of sequencing data and roughly 86 million unique TCR sequences. Of the roughly 430 genotyped donors, approximately 83% fell in the genetic ancestry cluster associated with self-reported Caucasian donors. The study aimed to test whether signatures of past pathogen exposure could be identified by cataloging public T cell receptors. The T cell repertoires of under 700 subjects were profiled by immunosequencing and related to cytomegalovirus serostatus. Besides the first cohort of under 700 subjects, a separate validation cohort made up of 95 to 150 different subjects was used. To predict cytomegalovirus infection status, the study combined high-throughput TCR immunosequencing, statistical association of individual TCRs with disease status, and machine learning. To study patterns of TCR occurrence, a later analysis re-analyzed previously published TCR beta repertoires from 666 donors and added high-resolution HLA genotyping. Rather than using new phenotypic data, the later analysis identified candidate immune exposures from TCR beta sequences and from how often those sequences occurred across donors. In an earlier analysis of a few hundred of the donors, high-throughput TCR beta sequencing was used to judge whether each TCR beta V gene segment behaved as functional or pseudogenic. Alongside the repertoire data, information on donor age, sex, ethnicity and CMV serostatus was compiled. Genome-wide SNP genotypes for about three fifths of the 666 donors were used in a later genetic analysis, which treated that subset as a discovery cohort. Every repertoire in the discovery cohort had been generated on one and the same sequencing platform. HLA typing covered class I and class II loci at four-digit resolution. The number of donors typed differed by locus, with roughly 620-630 for A, B, C, DRB1 and DQB1, around 520 for DQA1, approximately 570 for DPA1, and 400 to 490 for DPB1. About 5 DR-DQ haplotypes were handled as single units for association and clustering, since linkage in the cohort was strong. Among about 390 genotyped donors of the cohort, an average of approximately 230,000 unique TCR beta nucleotide sequences were sequenced per donor, roughly 20% of them non-productive.

The germline V gene specifies MNHEY as CDR1 and SVGAGI as CDR2. The junction shows trimming of 6 bases on V and 8 bases on J, and the gene matches do not reach 11 bases of it. Measured from the cysteine to the phenylalanine, the CDR3 is 14 residues long. Only the CDR3 portion is preserved as DNA: 42 bases, with reading frame beginning at the first base. This clone was detected only a few times. What antigen it recognizes has not been identified. Base qualities are missing; no much larger clone stands one base away. In total, approximately 700 healthy bone marrow donors made up the cohort. At the time of sampling, every cohort member was nominally healthy, though immune exposures that went unrecorded were likely present. The donor was CMV seronegative and belonged to the group of more than 300 seronegative cohort members. Every donor gave a peripheral blood sample, and the peripheral blood mononuclear cells from that sample were used for TCR beta sequencing. The Qiagen DNeasy Blood Extraction Kit was used to extract genomic DNA from the blood cell samples.

Study-level results and caveats: According to a later analysis, parvovirus B19, influenza, CMV and Epstein-Barr virus appeared linked to several top co-occurrence clusters. Because the 87-base-pair reads could not distinguish some IMGT-functional V segments, including TRBV6-2 and TRBV6-3, those segments were excluded. In a later genetic analysis, a missense DCLRE1C variant was associated with V-gene and J-gene trimming of TCR beta chains, and the association was replicated in an independent cohort. According to a later genetic analysis, donors in an Asian-associated ancestry cluster had fewer N-insertions in productive TCRs than the approximately 690-donor mean. A group of highly shared sequence variants was considered likely to be a technical artifact of the sequencing pipeline. Most CMV-associated TCR beta chains appeared to be HLA-restricted in a later analysis, and the HLA associations seemed to be driven largely by CMV exposure. In a later analysis, HLA-associated TCR beta chains were found to be more clonally expanded and to have lower generation probabilities than equally common non-associated chains. Presence/absence analyses assumed roughly uniform sequencing depth across donors, an assumption that may not hold. The classifier was reported to diagnose cytomegalovirus status with high specificity and sensitivity in both the original cohort and the validation cohort. A total of 164 TCR beta chains were listed by the study as associated with cytomegalovirus. Across donors, most TCR sequences were observed very rarely, whereas some public TCRs were present in many individuals. In vitro tests confirmed that a few of the cytomegalovirus-associated TCR beta chains recognize cytomegalovirus antigens. A further reported finding was that TCR beta sequences accurately predicted the HLA-A and HLA-B alleles for most subjects in the first cohort. Immune exposure information for the cohort was limited to CMV serostatus. Linkage disequilibrium might explain the correlated functional status among segregating V segments, but an unknown experimental factor could not be ruled out. Broadly in line with IMGT annotations, most TCR beta V segments showed up in productive rearrangements about 87% or about 30% of the time in an earlier analysis of 587 of the donors. At a false discovery rate of 0.05, a later analysis linked under 20,000 TCR beta sequences to specific HLA alleles. In a later analysis, the rate of TCR association differed among HLA loci, with DRB1 alleles having the most associated TCRs and HLA-C alleles having the fewest. The authors suggested that the approach could potentially be extended to other disease states and immunological phenotypes. Because some donors lacked HLA typing at each locus, the association tests relied only on the typed subset. The cohort was sequenced for TCR beta chains only, and without alpha or paired-chain data the features that could be detected were limited. Because counts were too low, seventeen rarely observed V segments, including chromosome 9 orphons, were excluded from the earlier analysis of around 640 of the donors. Assigning TCR associations to individual alleles was difficult when HLA alleles, especially DR and DQ, strongly co-occurred.

The library was obtained by the immunoSEQ multiplex PCR assay. For the multiplex PCR, a mixture combining 60 forward primers for TCR Vbeta segments and 13 reverse primers for TCR Jbeta segments was used. Amplification of the CDR3 region of rearranged TCR beta genes was performed with a multiplex PCR assay on genomic DNA. The amplified TCR beta libraries were sequenced on the Illumina HiSeq System as 87-base-pair reads. On the authors' methods: A later analysis counted about 82 million unique TCR beta chains across the 700 or so repertoires, and roughly 10 million of these chains were shared by at least two donors. Raw reads were error-corrected and collapsed into unique sequences by a nearest-neighbor algorithm in which closely related sequences were merged to remove PCR and sequencing errors. V, D and J gene segments were assigned by aligning CDR3 sequences to IMGT reference sequences. For a sequence to be retained, a match of at least six nucleotides was required to both a V gene segment and a J gene segment. A rearrangement was called productive if the CDR3 had no stop codons and remained in frame with V and J, and every other rearrangement was called non-productive. CDR3 was defined according to IMGT convention as the region running from the second conserved V-encoded cysteine to the conserved J-encoded phenylalanine. The earlier analysis of 587 of the donors excluded sequences that lacked an unambiguous match to a single V gene segment. In an earlier analysis of some 590 of the donors, V segments were called functional above 56.7% productive rearrangements and were called segregating when the between-donor standard deviation exceeded 5%. A statistical classification framework was built to diagnose cytomegalovirus status from the catalog of TCR beta chain sequences. In a later analysis, V and J genes were assigned by comparing TCR nucleotide sequences against IMGT/GENE-DB human TR gene sequences. In a later analysis, CDR3 sequences and most-parsimonious VDJ recombination scenarios were assigned using the TCRdist pipeline. In a later analysis, every TCR beta chain was defined by the combination of its CDR3 amino acid sequence and its V-gene family, and reads without a unique V-gene family were dropped. In a later analysis, 450 to 600 highly shared, low-generation-probability nucleotide sequences were removed to address suspected cross-contamination and a sequencing artifact. In a later analysis, a clonal expansion index for each public chain was calculated from normalized within-repertoire ranks of inferred template counts. A later analysis computed generation probabilities with a VDJ recombination model fitted to out-of-frame rearrangements, and checked the results against IGoR. Hypergeometric tests were used in a later analysis to score TCR-TCR, TCR-HLA and TCR-CMV co-occurrence, with a repertoire-size bias correction applied to the TCR pairs. In a later analysis, false discovery rates were estimated by permuting HLA or CMV assignments 20 times. In a later analysis, co-occurring TCRs were grouped with DBSCAN, and TCRdist sequence similarity was added when clustering was performed within HLA-allele-positive subsets. For co-occurrence clustering, repertoires with fewer than 30,000 or more than 120,000 public chains were excluded, along with roughly 5 repertoires with anomalous nucleotide sharing. TCRdb took this table from immuneACCESS and kept in-frame rearrangements with V and J called. Such tables lack part of the clones; where checked against another copy, unresolved V genes explain under half of the gap, and the rest is unexplained. That table supplies the V and J calls and clone size; D and trimming were determined from the DNA. The sample profile shows 190,000 or so clones; approximately 80% of them were found once. About 0.64% of the sample is in the top ten clones.

The chain joins TRBV6-5 to TRBJ1-1; TRBD1 fits 8 bases in the junction. The sequence derives from a boy between 5 and 17 years old in good health and CMV-seronegative. The source material was PBMCs. The DNA sequence follows: TGTGCCAGCAGCTGGGCAGGGGGCAACAGGGAAGCTTTCTTT. Translated, this is CASSWAGGNREAFF.